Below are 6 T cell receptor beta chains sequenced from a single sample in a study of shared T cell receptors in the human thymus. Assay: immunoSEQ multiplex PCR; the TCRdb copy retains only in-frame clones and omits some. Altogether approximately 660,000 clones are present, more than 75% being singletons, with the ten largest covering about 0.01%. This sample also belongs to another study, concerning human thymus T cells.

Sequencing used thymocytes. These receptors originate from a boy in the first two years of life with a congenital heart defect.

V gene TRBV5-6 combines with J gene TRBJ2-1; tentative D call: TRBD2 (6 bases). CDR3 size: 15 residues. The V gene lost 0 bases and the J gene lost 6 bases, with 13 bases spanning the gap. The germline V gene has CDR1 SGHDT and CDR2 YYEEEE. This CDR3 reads CASSLDGSATNEQFF. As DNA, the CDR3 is TGTGCCAGCAGCTTGGACGGGAGCGCGACCAATGAGCAGTTCTTC.

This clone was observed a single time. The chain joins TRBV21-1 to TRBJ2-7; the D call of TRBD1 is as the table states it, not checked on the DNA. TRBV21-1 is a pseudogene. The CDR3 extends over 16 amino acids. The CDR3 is CASNGPTPGTAYEQYF. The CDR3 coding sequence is TGTGCCAGCAACGGCCCTACCCCAGGGACAGCCTACGAGCAGTACTTC.

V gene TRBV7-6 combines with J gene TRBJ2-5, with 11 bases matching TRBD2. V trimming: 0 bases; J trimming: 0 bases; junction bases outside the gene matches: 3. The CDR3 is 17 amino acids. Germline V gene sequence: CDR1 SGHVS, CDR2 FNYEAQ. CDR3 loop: CASSLARLAGNQETQYF. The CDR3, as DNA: TGTGCCAGCAGCTTAGCGAGACTAGCGGGGAACCAAGAGACCCAGTACTTC.

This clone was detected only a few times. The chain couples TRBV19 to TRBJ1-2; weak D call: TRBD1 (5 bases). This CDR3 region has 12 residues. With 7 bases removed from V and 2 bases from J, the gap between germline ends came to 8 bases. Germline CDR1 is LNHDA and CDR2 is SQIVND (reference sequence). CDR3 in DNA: TGTGCCAGTATTAAGGGGAACTATGGCTACACCTTC. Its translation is CASIKGNYGYTF.

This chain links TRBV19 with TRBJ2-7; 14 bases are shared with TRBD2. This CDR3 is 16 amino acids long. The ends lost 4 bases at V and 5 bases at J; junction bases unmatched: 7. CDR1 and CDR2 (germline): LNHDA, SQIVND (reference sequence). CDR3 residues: CASSRGLAGVIDEQYF. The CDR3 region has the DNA TGTGCCAGTAGTAGGGGACTAGCGGGAGTTATCGACGAGCAGTACTTC. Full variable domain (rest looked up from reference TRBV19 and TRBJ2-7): DGGITQSPKYLFRKEGQNVTLSCEQNLNHDAMYWYRQDPGQGLRLIYYSQIVNDFQKGDIAEGYSVSREKKESFPLTVTSAQKNPTAFYLCASSRGLAGVIDEQYFGPGTRLTVT.

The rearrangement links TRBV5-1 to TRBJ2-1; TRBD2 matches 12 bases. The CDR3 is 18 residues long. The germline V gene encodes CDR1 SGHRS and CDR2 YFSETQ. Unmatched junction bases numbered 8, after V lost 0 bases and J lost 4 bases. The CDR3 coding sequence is TGCGCCAGCAGCTTGGTGGCTAGCGGGAGGGCCGAGTACAATGAGCAGTTCTTC. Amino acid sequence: CASSLVASGRAEYNEQFF.